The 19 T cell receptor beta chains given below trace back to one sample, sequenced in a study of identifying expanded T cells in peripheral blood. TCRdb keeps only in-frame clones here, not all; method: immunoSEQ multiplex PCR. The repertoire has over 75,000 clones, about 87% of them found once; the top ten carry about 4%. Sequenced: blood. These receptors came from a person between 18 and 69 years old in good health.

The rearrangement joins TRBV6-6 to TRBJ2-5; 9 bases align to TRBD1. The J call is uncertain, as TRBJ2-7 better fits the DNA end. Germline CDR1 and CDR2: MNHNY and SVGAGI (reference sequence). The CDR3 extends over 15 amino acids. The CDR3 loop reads CASSYPGQGDYEQYF. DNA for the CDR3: TGTGCCAGCAGTTATCCGGGACAGGGCGATTACGAGCAGTACTTC.

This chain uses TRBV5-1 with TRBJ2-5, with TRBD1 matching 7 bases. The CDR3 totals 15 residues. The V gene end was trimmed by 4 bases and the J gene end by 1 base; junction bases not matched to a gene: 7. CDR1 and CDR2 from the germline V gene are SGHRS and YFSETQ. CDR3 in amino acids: CASSVTGQFQETQYF. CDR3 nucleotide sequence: TGCGCCAGCAGCGTAACGGGACAGTTCCAAGAGACCCAGTACTTC. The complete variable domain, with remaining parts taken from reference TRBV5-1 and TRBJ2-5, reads KAGVTQTPRYLIKTRGQQVTLSCSPISGHRSVSWYQQTPGQGLQFLFEYFSETQRNKGNFPGRFSGRQFSNSRSEMNVSTLELGDSALYLCASSVTGQFQETQYFGPGTRLLVL.

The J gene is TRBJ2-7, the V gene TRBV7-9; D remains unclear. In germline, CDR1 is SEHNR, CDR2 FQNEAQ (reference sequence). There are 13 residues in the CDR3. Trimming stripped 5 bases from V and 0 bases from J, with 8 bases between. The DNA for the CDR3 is TGTGCCAGCAGCAACAATCCCTCCTACGAGCAGTACTTC. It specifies CASSNNPSYEQYF.

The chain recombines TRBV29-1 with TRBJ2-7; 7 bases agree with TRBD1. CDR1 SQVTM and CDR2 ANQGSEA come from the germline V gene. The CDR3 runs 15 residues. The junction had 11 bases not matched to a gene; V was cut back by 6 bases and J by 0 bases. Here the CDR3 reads CSVRQDRRSSYEQYF. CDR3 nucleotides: TGCAGCGTGAGACAGGACAGGAGAAGCTCCTACGAGCAGTACTTC.

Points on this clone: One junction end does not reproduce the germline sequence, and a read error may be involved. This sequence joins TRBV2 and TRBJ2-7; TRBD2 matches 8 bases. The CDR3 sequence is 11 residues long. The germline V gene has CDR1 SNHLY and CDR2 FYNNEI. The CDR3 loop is CASSNRGGKHF. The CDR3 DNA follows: TGTGCCAGCAGTAATCGGGGGGGAAAACACTTC.

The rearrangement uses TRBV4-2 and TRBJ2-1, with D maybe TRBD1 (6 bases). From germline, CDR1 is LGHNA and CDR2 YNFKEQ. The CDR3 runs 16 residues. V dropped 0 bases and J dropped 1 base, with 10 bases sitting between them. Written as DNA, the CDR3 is TGTGCCAGCAGCCAAGAGAGGCAGGGGTCCTACAATGAGCAGTTCTTC. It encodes CASSQERQGSYNEQFF.

CDR3 protein: CASSQDLGEAYEQYF. The CDR3 DNA is TGCGCCAGCAGCCAAGATCTCGGAGAGGCCTACGAGCAGTACTTC. The J gene is TRBJ2-7, the V gene TRBV4-3; D is undetermined. With 0 bases removed from V and 2 bases from J, the gap between germline ends came to 11 bases. The CDR3 runs 15 residues. Germline V CDR1 and CDR2: LGHNA, YSLEER.

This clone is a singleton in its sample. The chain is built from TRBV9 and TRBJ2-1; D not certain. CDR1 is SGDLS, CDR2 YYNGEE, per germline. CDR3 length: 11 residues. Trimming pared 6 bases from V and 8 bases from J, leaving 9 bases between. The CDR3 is CASTKIHEQFF. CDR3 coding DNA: TGTGCCAGCACCAAAATCCATGAGCAGTTCTTC.

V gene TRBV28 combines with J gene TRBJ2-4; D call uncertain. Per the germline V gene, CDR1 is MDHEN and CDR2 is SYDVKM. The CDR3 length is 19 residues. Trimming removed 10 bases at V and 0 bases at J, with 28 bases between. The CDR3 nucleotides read TGTGCCACCCAACGGCCCACCCGAGTAGAGTACATAGCCAAAAACATTCAGTACTTC. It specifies CATQRPTRVEYIAKNIQYF.

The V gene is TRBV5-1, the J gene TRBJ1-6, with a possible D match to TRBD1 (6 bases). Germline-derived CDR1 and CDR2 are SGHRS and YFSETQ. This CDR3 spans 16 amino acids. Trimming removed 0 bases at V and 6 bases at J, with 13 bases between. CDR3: CASSLAQGSPNSPLHF. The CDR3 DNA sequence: TGCGCCAGCAGCTTGGCTCAGGGGAGCCCTAATTCACCCCTCCACTTT. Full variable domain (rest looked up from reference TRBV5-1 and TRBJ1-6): KAGVTQTPRYLIKTRGQQVTLSCSPISGHRSVSWYQQTPGQGLQFLFEYFSETQRNKGNFPGRFSGRQFSNSRSEMNVSTLELGDSALYLCASSLAQGSPNSPLHFGNGTRLTVT.

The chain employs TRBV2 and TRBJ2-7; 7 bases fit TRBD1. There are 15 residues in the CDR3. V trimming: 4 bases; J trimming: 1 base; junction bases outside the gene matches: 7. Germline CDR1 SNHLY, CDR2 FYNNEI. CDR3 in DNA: TGTGCCAGCAGTGTCTTGGCAGGGGGATCCTACGAGCAGTACTTC. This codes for CASSVLAGGSYEQYF.

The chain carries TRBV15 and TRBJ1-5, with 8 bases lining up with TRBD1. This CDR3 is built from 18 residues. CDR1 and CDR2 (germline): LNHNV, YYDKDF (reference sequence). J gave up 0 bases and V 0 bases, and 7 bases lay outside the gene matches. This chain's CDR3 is CATSRDSGTGYSNQPQHF. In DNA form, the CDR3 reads TGTGCCACCAGCAGAGATTCTGGGACAGGTTATAGCAATCAGCCCCAGCATTTT.

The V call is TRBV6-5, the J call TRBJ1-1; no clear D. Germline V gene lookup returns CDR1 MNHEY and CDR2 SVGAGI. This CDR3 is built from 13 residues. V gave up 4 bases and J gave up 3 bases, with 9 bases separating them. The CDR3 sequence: CASSLDRHTEAFF. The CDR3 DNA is TGTGCCAGCAGTTTGGATAGGCACACTGAAGCTTTCTTT.

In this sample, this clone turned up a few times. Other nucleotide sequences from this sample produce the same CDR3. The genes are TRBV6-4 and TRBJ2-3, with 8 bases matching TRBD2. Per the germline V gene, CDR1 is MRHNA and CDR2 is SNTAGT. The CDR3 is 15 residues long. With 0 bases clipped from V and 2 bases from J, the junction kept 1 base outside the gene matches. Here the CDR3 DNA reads TGTGCCAGCAGTGACTCCGGGGGGGCCACAGATACGCAGTATTTT. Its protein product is CASSDSGGATDTQYF.

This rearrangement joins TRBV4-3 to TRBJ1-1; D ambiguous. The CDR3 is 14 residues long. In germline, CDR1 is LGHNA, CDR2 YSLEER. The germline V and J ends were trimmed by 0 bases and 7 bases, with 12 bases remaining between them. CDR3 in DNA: TGCGCCAGCAGCCAAGATAGCGCTTGGGGTGAAGCTTTCTTT. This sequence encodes CASSQDSAWGEAFF.

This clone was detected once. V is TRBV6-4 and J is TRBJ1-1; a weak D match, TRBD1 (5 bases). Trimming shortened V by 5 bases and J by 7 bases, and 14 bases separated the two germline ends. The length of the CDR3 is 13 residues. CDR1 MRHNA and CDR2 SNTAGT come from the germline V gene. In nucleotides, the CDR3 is TGTGCCAGCAGTCCGACGCTTCAGGGTGAAGCTTTCTTT. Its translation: CASSPTLQGEAFF.

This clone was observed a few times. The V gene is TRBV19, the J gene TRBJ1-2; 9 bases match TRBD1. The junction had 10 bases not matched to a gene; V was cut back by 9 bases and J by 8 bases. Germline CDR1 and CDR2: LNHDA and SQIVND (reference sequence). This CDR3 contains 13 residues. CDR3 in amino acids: CASHYRDRDGYTF. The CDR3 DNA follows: TGTGCCAGCCACTACCGGGACAGGGACGGCTACACCTTC.

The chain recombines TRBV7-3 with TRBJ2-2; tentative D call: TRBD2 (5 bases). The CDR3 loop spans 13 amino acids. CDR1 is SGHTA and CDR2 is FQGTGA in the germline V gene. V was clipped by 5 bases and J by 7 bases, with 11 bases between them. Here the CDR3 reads CASSLNEGGELFF. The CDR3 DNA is TGTGCCAGCAGCCTCAACGAGGGCGGGGAGCTGTTTTTT.

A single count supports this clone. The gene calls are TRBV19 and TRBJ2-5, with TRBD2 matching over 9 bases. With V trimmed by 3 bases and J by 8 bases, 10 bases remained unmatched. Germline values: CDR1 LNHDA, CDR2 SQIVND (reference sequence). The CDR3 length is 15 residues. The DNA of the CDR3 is TGTGCCAGTAGTATGATAGCGGGAGATTTAGAAACCCAGTACTTC. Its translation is CASSMIAGDLETQYF.